Listed here are 25 T cell receptor beta chains from one sample, sequenced in a study of cytomegalovirus exposure and HLA in healthy donors. The PCR employed 60 Vbeta primers together with 13 Jbeta primers. Only in-frame clones appear in the TCRdb table, and some are missing; sequencing was by immunoSEQ multiplex PCR. Here the sample spans approximately 90,000 clones, about 78% being singletons. Sequencing was carried out using PBMCs. The receptors stem from a man aged 35-49 years in good health and CMV-seronegative.

The rearrangement links TRBV4-2 to TRBJ2-3, with TRBD2 identical over 13 bases. The CDR3 runs to 16 residues. The junction had 10 bases not matched to a gene; V was cut back by 8 bases and J by 5 bases. Germline V gene sequence: CDR1 LGHNA, CDR2 YNFKEQ. The CDR3 spells CASRPGTSGAGDTQYF. The DNA for the CDR3 is TGTGCCAGCCGTCCCGGGACTAGCGGGGCAGGAGATACGCAGTATTTT.

The chain combines TRBV25-1 with TRBJ1-2, with D unresolved. Deletions cut 4 bases from V and 7 bases from J, with 13 bases between. Germline CDR1 reads MGHDK; CDR2 reads SYGVNS. There are 13 residues in the CDR3. The CDR3: CASSGQPTGGYTF. The CDR3 region has the DNA TGTGCCAGCAGTGGACAACCTACCGGTGGCTACACCTTC.

The chain combines TRBV5-1 with TRBJ2-7; D gene uncertain. The V gene's germline CDR1 is SGHRS and CDR2 YFSETQ. CDR3 size: 13 residues. V was clipped by 4 bases and J by 4 bases, with 12 bases between them. Written as DNA, the CDR3 is TGCGCCAGCAGCCTGGATAACAAGTACGAGCAGTACTTC. Translating it yields CASSLDNKYEQYF.

CDR3 amino acids: CASSESLAGGNEQFF. The CDR3 DNA reads TGCGCCAGCAGTGAGTCACTAGCGGGCGGAAATGAGCAGTTCTTC. This rearrangement joins TRBV10-1 to TRBJ2-1; 9 positions agree with TRBD2. CDR3 length equals 15 residues. Trimming removed 0 bases from V and 7 bases from J; junction bases left unmatched: 4. CDR1 is WNHNN, CDR2 SYGVQD, per germline (reference sequence).

The chain is built from TRBV2 and TRBJ1-2; TRBD1 matches 9 bases. Germline trimming cut 4 bases from V and 4 bases from J; bases unmatched to any gene: 7. Germline CDR1 is SNHLY and CDR2 is FYNNEI. The CDR3 totals 15 residues. The CDR3: CASSVLGQGIYGYTF. Here the CDR3 DNA reads TGTGCCAGCAGTGTGCTGGGACAGGGTATCTATGGCTACACCTTC.

The chain couples TRBV15 to TRBJ1-1, with a tentative D call TRBD1 (5 bases). V lost 1 base and J lost 6, with 21 bases in between. Germline-derived CDR1 and CDR2 are LNHNV and YYDKDF (reference sequence). The CDR3 has 17 residues. The CDR3, as DNA: TGTGCCACCAGCAGAGGGTCTGCGCCGCAGGGTAACGCTGAAGCTTTCTTT. Translating it yields CATSRGSAPQGNAEAFF.

The V call is TRBV30, the J call TRBJ1-2, with D maybe TRBD1 (6 bases). CDR3 length: 16 residues. CDR1 is GTSNPN, CDR2 SVGIG, per germline (reference sequence). Between the trimmed V and J ends, which lost 1 base and 6 bases, there was a span of 21 bases. The CDR3, as DNA: TGTGCCTGGAGTGAGCCCGGGACAAGGGGCCTTGATGGCTACACCTTC. This gives the protein CAWSEPGTRGLDGYTF.

V usage is TRBV5-8 and J usage is TRBJ1-1; D call uncertain. The CDR3 covers 15 residues. Germline loops: CDR1 SGHTS, CDR2 YDEGEE. V was clipped by 4 bases and J by 5 bases, with 18 bases between them. The CDR3, as DNA: TGTGCCAGCAGCCCCGTTGGTATTCGGGGAACTGAAGCTTTCTTT. It specifies CASSPVGIRGTEAFF.

V is TRBV2 and J is TRBJ2-4; tentatively, D is TRBD1 (6 bases). The CDR3 is 12 amino acids. Trimming shortened V by 5 bases and J by 5 bases, and 7 bases separated the two germline ends. CDR1 and CDR2 (germline): SNHLY, FYNNEI. The chain's CDR3 is CASSHRENIQYF. The CDR3 DNA reads as TGTGCCAGCAGTCACAGGGAAAACATTCAGTACTTC.

The chain employs TRBV29-1 and TRBJ1-1; D is ambiguous. The germline V and J ends were trimmed by 7 bases and 2 bases, with 17 bases remaining between them. Germline lookup yields CDR1 SQVTM and CDR2 ANQGSEA. The CDR3 sequence is 14 residues long. The chain's CDR3 is CSGGKTVPNTEAFF. The CDR3 nucleotides are TGCAGCGGAGGGAAAACAGTTCCCAACACTGAAGCTTTCTTT.

The genes are TRBV5-3 and TRBJ1-5, with TRBD1 matching over 8 bases. TRBV5-3 is an open reading frame whose function is uncertain. With V trimmed by 4 bases and J by 7 bases, 13 bases remained unmatched. This CDR3 comprises 16 residues. DNA of the CDR3: TGTGCCAGAAGCACCCCCCGGACAGGGTTGTCACAGCCCCAGCATTTT. Protein sequence: CARSTPRTGLSQPQHF.

The rearrangement uses TRBV27 and TRBJ1-2; D ambiguous. The CDR3 consists of 13 residues. CDR1 and CDR2 from the germline V gene are MNHEY and SMNVEV (reference sequence). The V and J ends lost 6 bases and 7 bases respectively, with 15 bases between them. The CDR3 DNA is TGTGCCAGCAGCTATCTCCAAGCGGGTGGCTACACCTTC. Its translation: CASSYLQAGGYTF.

This clone was recorded only once. J is TRBJ1-1 and V is TRBV7-9, with 8 bases that match TRBD1. CDR1 is SEHNR, CDR2 FQNEAQ, per germline (reference sequence). The CDR3 consists of 14 residues. Trimming took 7 bases from V and 1 from J; bases not matched to a gene: 5. CDR3 nucleotides: TGTGCCAGCACCCCCAGGGGGCGGAACACTGAAGCTTTCTTT. Protein: CASTPRGRNTEAFF.

This clone was counted a few times. The rearrangement uses TRBV19 and TRBJ1-5; 7 bases are shared with TRBD1. The CDR3 runs to 14 residues. In germline, CDR1 is LNHDA, CDR2 SQIVND (reference sequence). V dropped 2 bases and J dropped 5; count of bases not matched to a gene: 3. In DNA form, the CDR3 reads TGTGCCAGTAGTATACAGGGGGGATATCAGCCCCAGCATTTT. Its translation is CASSIQGGYQPQHF.

The chain couples TRBV5-1 to TRBJ2-7; 13 positions match TRBD2. The germline CDR1 and CDR2 sequences are SGHRS and YFSETQ. CDR3 length equals 17 residues. V shed 0 bases and J 3 bases; nucleotides not matched to a gene: 6. This chain's CDR3 is CASSLADGLAGVYEQYF. The CDR3 region has the DNA TGCGCCAGCAGCTTGGCAGATGGACTAGCGGGAGTCTACGAGCAGTACTTC.

The chain is built from TRBV6-1 and TRBJ2-3; maybe TRBD2 (7 bases). Germline V gene sequence: CDR1 MNHNS, CDR2 SASEGT. With 3 bases removed from V and 2 bases from J, the gap between germline ends came to 12 bases. CDR3 size: 15 residues. CDR3 DNA: TGTGCCAGCAGTGAGGGGGGGGCCTCCACAGATACGCAGTATTTT. Its protein product is CASSEGGASTDTQYF.

The chain combines TRBV5-1 with TRBJ1-1; weak D call: TRBD1 (5 bases). CDR3 length: 14 residues. V was trimmed by 3 bases and J by 2 bases, leaving 11 bases between them. The germline CDR1 and CDR2 sequences are SGHRS and YFSETQ. CDR3 sequence (DNA): TGCGCCAGCAGCTCGGAGGGGTCCAACACTGAAGCTTTCTTT. Protein sequence: CASSSEGSNTEAFF.

V usage is TRBV2 and J usage is TRBJ2-1; 9 bases are shared with TRBD2. There are 15 residues in the CDR3. Trimming at V came to 6 bases and at J to 4 bases, leaving 7 bases not matched to a gene. The germline V gene encodes CDR1 SNHLY and CDR2 FYNNEI. The CDR3 loop is CASSGGGGLYNEQFF. In DNA form, the CDR3 reads TGTGCCAGCAGCGGCGGGGGGGGACTGTACAATGAGCAGTTCTTC. Full variable domain (outside the CDR3, taken from reference TRBV2 and TRBJ2-1): EPEVTQTPSHQVTQMGQEVILRCVPISNHLYFYWYRQILGQKVEFLVSFYNNEISEKSEIFDDQFSVERPDGSNFTLKIRSTKLEDSAMYFCASSGGGGLYNEQFFGPGTRLTVL.

The chain combines TRBV2 with TRBJ2-1, with D possibly matching TRBD2 (5 bases). There are 14 residues in the CDR3. Germline V gene sequence: CDR1 SNHLY, CDR2 FYNNEI. The V end lost 4 bases, the J end lost 6 bases, and 13 bases lay between the germline ends. CDR3 in amino acids: CASSGLGGSNEQFF. DNA for the CDR3: TGTGCCAGCAGTGGTCTAGGAGGAAGCAATGAGCAGTTCTTC.

There are a few counts of this clone. The chain employs TRBV7-9 and TRBJ2-3, with D hard to call. The CDR3 consists of 15 residues. Trimming took 4 bases from V and 0 from J, leaving 11 bases between them. The germline V gene encodes CDR1 SEHNR and CDR2 FQNEAQ (reference sequence). In DNA, the CDR3 is TGTGCCAGCAGCTCCGGTCTCTCGAGCACAGATACGCAGTATTTT. It yields the protein CASSSGLSSTDTQYF.

The V and J genes are TRBV30 and TRBJ2-2, with 7 bases lining up with TRBD1. Germline CDR1 and CDR2: GTSNPN and SVGIG (reference sequence). The trim removed 3 bases at V and 3 bases at J, leaving 7 bases unmatched. This CDR3 has 15 amino acids. The CDR3 protein is CAWSRQGAYTGELFF. The DNA of the CDR3 is TGTGCCTGGAGCAGACAGGGCGCGTACACCGGGGAGCTGTTTTTT.

The chain is built from TRBV5-1 and TRBJ2-2; TRBD1 agrees at 7 bases. The CDR3 runs 17 residues. Germline V gene sequence: CDR1 SGHRS, CDR2 YFSETQ. V lost 2 bases and J lost 2; bases outside the gene matches: 9. The CDR3 protein is CASSFGYGTVNTGELFF. The CDR3 DNA follows: TGCGCCAGCAGCTTTGGGTACGGGACAGTAAACACCGGGGAGCTGTTTTTT.

The V gene is TRBV14, the J gene TRBJ2-1; the match to TRBD2 covers 15 bases. Germline V CDR1 and CDR2: SGHDN, FVKESK. There are 18 residues in the CDR3. J was trimmed by 4 bases and V by 5 bases; bases with no gene match: 9. Here the CDR3 reads CASSIIGLAGGMYNEQFF. For the CDR3, the DNA is TGTGCCAGCAGCATTATTGGACTAGCGGGAGGGATGTACAATGAGCAGTTCTTC.

The chain couples TRBV29-1 to TRBJ1-4; D remains unclear. The V end lost 3 bases, the J end lost 4 bases, and 6 bases lay between the germline ends. Germline V gene lookup returns CDR1 SQVTM and CDR2 ANQGSEA. CDR3 size: 12 residues. The DNA for the CDR3 is TGCAGCGTTGAGGGAGTTAATGAAAAACTGTTTTTT. Translation: CSVEGVNEKLFF.

This clone was seen a handful of times. The chain couples TRBV5-4 to TRBJ1-2, with D hard to call. V gave up 5 bases and J gave up 10 bases, with 15 bases separating them. Germline CDR1 and CDR2: SGHNT and YYREEE (reference sequence). This CDR3 has 12 amino acids. CDR3 region: CASSRAGELYTF. In DNA form, the CDR3 reads TGTGCCAGCAGTCGCGCCGGGGAGCTCTACACCTTC.